This passage covers 20 T cell receptor beta chains from one sample sequenced in a study of cytomegalovirus exposure and HLA in healthy donors. PCR used 60 Vbeta primers and 13 Jbeta primers. Profiling relied on immunoSEQ multiplex PCR, and the TCRdb table lists in-frame clones only, not all of them. The sample includes around 150,000 clones, 75% to 85% of them seen just once. Sequenced sample: PBMCs. Every receptor here comes from a female donor in good health and CMV-seropositive.

This clone was observed once. The chain joins TRBV5-1 to TRBJ2-5, with 8 bases lining up with TRBD1. The CDR3 consists of 16 residues. The junction had 12 bases not matched to a gene; V was cut back by 3 bases and J by 5 bases. Germline-derived CDR1 and CDR2 are SGHRS and YFSETQ. CDR3 sequence reads: CASSYASTGVRETQYF. CDR3 in DNA: TGCGCCAGCAGCTATGCATCGACAGGGGTCCGGGAGACCCAGTACTTC.

V usage is TRBV10-2 and J usage is TRBJ1-5; D is ambiguous. The CDR3 spans 13 residues. Germline lookup yields CDR1 WSHSY and CDR2 SAAADI. V was shortened by 5 bases and J by 0 bases, with 5 bases between the two germline ends. In DNA form, the CDR3 reads TGCGCCAGCAGTCACAATAGCAATCAGCCCCAGCATTTT. Encoded protein: CASSHNSNQPQHF.

V gene TRBV14 combines with J gene TRBJ2-3; 8 bases line up with TRBD2. There are 16 residues in the CDR3. Trimming removed 1 base from V and 5 bases from J; junction bases left unmatched: 8. Germline lookup yields CDR1 SGHDN and CDR2 FVKESK. The CDR3 region has the DNA TGTGCCAGCAGCCAAGGAGCCACGGGGGGGAAAGATACGCAGTATTTT. It translates to CASSQGATGGKDTQYF.

The gene calls are TRBV5-1 and TRBJ1-3; TRBD1 matches 9 bases. The germline V gene encodes CDR1 SGHRS and CDR2 YFSETQ. The CDR3 spans 15 residues. V shed 4 bases and J 4 bases; nucleotides not matched to a gene: 6. DNA for the CDR3: TGCGCCAGCAGCGGCGACAGGGGGACAGGAAACACCATATATTTT. Protein product: CASSGDRGTGNTIYF.

CDR3 residues: CASSLLLKADTQYF. In nucleotides, the CDR3 is TGTGCCAGCAGCTTACTTCTAAAAGCAGATACGCAGTATTTT. This sequence joins TRBV7-2 and TRBJ2-3; D is uncertain. The CDR3 extends over 14 amino acids. V lost 2 bases and J lost 4, with 10 bases in between. CDR1 and CDR2 from the germline V gene are SGHTA and FQGNSA.

Only a few counts were recorded for this clone. This chain connects TRBV11-2 to TRBJ2-5, with 7 bases fitting TRBD2. Germline V gene sequence: CDR1 SGHAT, CDR2 FQNNGV. V trimming: 1 base; J trimming: 4 bases; junction bases outside the gene matches: 9. This CDR3 spans 16 amino acids. CDR3 in amino acids: CASSLGRLGGIETQYF. CDR3 sequence (DNA): TGTGCCAGCAGCTTAGGCAGGTTGGGGGGGATAGAGACCCAGTACTTC.

V gene TRBV19 combines with J gene TRBJ2-6; the D is unclear. CDR3 length: 12 amino acids. Germline lookup yields CDR1 LNHDA and CDR2 SQIVND (reference sequence). V was pared by 9 bases and J by 3 bases, with 6 bases between. CDR3 sequence: CASRHGANVLTF. CDR3 DNA sequence: TGTGCCAGCAGACATGGGGCCAACGTCCTGACTTTC.

This chain uses TRBV19 with TRBJ2-7; D unresolved. Trimming removed 3 bases from V and 5 bases from J, with 14 bases in between. The CDR3 covers 14 residues. Germline V CDR1 and CDR2: LNHDA, SQIVND (reference sequence). The CDR3 loop reads CASSISSQHDEQYF. DNA for the CDR3: TGTGCCAGTAGTATTTCTTCACAGCACGACGAGCAGTACTTC.

The V call is TRBV5-1, the J call TRBJ1-1, with 8 nucleotides matching TRBD1. Germline CDR1 reads SGHRS; CDR2 reads YFSETQ. Trimming cost V 1 base and J 4 bases; bases outside gene matches: 9. CDR3 length: 16 residues. CDR3 bases: TGCGCCAGCAGCTTGAGGTCAGGGGGCGGTAGCACTGAAGCTTTCTTT. Translating it yields CASSLRSGGGSTEAFF.

The rearrangement links TRBV5-6 to TRBJ1-2; TRBD1 might be the D (5 bases). This CDR3 comprises 16 residues. Germline CDR1 and CDR2: SGHDT and YYEEEE. V was trimmed by 4 bases and J by 4 bases, leaving 20 bases between them. In DNA, the CDR3 is TGTGCCAGCAGCCTGACCACGGGGATCGGGGGCTATGGCTACACCTTC. This codes for CASSLTTGIGGYGYTF.

This clone was seen once. The chain couples TRBV18 to TRBJ1-3, with 8 bases identical to TRBD1. CDR3 length equals 16 residues. The V and J ends lost 4 bases and 0 bases, in that order; junction bases with no gene match: 5. Germline V lookup: CDR1 KGHSH, CDR2 LQKENI. CDR3 nucleotides: TGTGCCAGCTCACTGGGACAGGCTATCTCTGGAAACACCATATATTTT. This sequence encodes CASSLGQAISGNTIYF.

The genes are TRBV5-1 and TRBJ2-5, with TRBD1 matching 9 bases. Trimming cost V 4 bases and J 3 bases; bases outside gene matches: 7. The CDR3 has 15 residues. Germline lookup yields CDR1 SGHRS and CDR2 YFSETQ. The DNA for the CDR3 is TGCGCCAGCAGCGGAGGGACAGGGCAAAAAGAGACCCAGTACTTC. As protein: CASSGGTGQKETQYF.

The chain couples TRBV4-1 to TRBJ2-6, with TRBD2 matching over 8 bases. Trimming at V came to 4 bases and at J to 0 bases, leaving 5 bases not matched to a gene. In germline, CDR1 is MGHRA, CDR2 YSYEKL. CDR3 length: 17 amino acids. The chain's CDR3 is CASSPREGPSGANVLTF. CDR3 sequence (DNA): TGCGCCAGCAGCCCCCGGGAGGGACCCTCTGGGGCCAACGTCCTGACTTTC.

This chain links TRBV9 with TRBJ2-5; D is possibly TRBD2 (6 bases). The V gene's germline CDR1 is SGDLS and CDR2 YYNGEE. CDR3 length: 15 amino acids. V lost 3 bases and J lost 5, with 17 bases in between. The CDR3 nucleotides are TGTGCCAGCAGCGCAGATATCGGGGGATCGGAGACCCAGTACTTC. Residues: CASSADIGGSETQYF.

CDR3 region: CASSPQGLVAEAFF. Written as DNA, the CDR3 is TGTGCCAGCAGCCCCCAGGGATTAGTCGCTGAAGCTTTCTTT. The chain couples TRBV7-2 to TRBJ1-1; D may be TRBD1 (5 bases). The germline V gene has CDR1 SGHTA and CDR2 FQGNSA. Trimming took off 5 bases at V and 6 bases at J, with 16 bases between the two ends. The CDR3 consists of 14 residues.

V usage is TRBV29-1 and J usage is TRBJ1-6, with TRBD1 matching 7 bases. This CDR3 has 14 residues. V lost 4 bases to trimming and J lost 5 bases; unmatched junction nucleotides: 5. The V gene's germline CDR1 is SQVTM and CDR2 ANQGSEA. CDR3 sequence: CSVAGTDNNSPLHF. The CDR3 DNA follows: TGCAGCGTTGCCGGGACAGATAATAATTCACCCCTCCACTTT.

This sequence joins TRBV29-1 and TRBJ2-1; D may be TRBD1 (6 bases). Germline V gives CDR1 SQVTM, CDR2 ANQGSEA. V was clipped by 3 bases and J by 5 bases, with 11 bases between them. This CDR3 has 13 residues. CDR3 in amino acids: CSVDRGTNNEQFF. The CDR3 region has the DNA TGCAGCGTTGACAGGGGCACCAACAATGAGCAGTTCTTC.

J is TRBJ1-4 and V is TRBV9; tentative D call: TRBD1 (6 bases). The CDR3 length is 16 residues. Trimming shortened V by 3 bases and J by 7 bases, and 19 bases separated the two germline ends. Germline assignment: CDR1 SGDLS and CDR2 YYNGEE. The CDR3 here is CASSGSGAGESEKLFF. In nucleotides, the CDR3 is TGTGCCAGCAGCGGAAGTGGGGCAGGGGAGAGTGAAAAACTGTTTTTT.

This sequence joins TRBV11-2 and TRBJ2-7; 8 nucleotides match TRBD2. Germline V gene data show CDR1 as SGHAT and CDR2 as FQNNGV. Germline trimming cut 5 bases from V and 2 bases from J; bases unmatched to any gene: 11. This CDR3 has 16 residues. The CDR3, as DNA: TGTGCCAGCAGCCTAACACCGGGACTAGGCGCCTACGAGCAGTACTTC. Translating gives CASSLTPGLGAYEQYF.

The chain uses TRBV7-9 and TRBJ1-1; tentatively, D is TRBD1 (5 bases). This CDR3 region has 15 residues. CDR1 is SEHNR, CDR2 FQNEAQ, per germline (reference sequence). Trimming cost V 5 bases and J 5 bases, with 18 bases left between them. Here the CDR3 reads CASSLGGILTTEAFF. DNA of the CDR3: TGTGCCAGCAGCCTCGGGGGAATCCTAACGACTGAAGCTTTCTTT.